These 24 T cell receptor beta chains originate from one sample sequenced in a study of cytomegalovirus exposure and HLA in healthy donors. TCRdb's copy holds only in-frame clones and misses some; the assay was immunoSEQ multiplex PCR. This sample has 200,000 or so clones; more than 75% occur once, and the top ten carry over 5.5%. What was sequenced was PBMCs. All receptors come from a man between 18 and 35 years old in good health and CMV-seropositive.

The J gene is TRBJ2-3, the V gene TRBV5-8; weak D call: TRBD2 (5 bases). V lost 1 base, J lost 3 bases, and 15 bases lay in between. The germline gives CDR1 SGHTS, CDR2 YDEGEE. CDR3 length: 16 residues. CDR3 amino acids: CASSLRGGPRTDTQYF. The CDR3 DNA is TGTGCCAGCAGCTTGCGCGGAGGACCACGTACAGATACGCAGTATTTT.

The chain combines TRBV7-2 with TRBJ1-1, with a tentative D call TRBD1 (5 bases). Germline V gene data show CDR1 as SGHTA and CDR2 as FQGNSA. This CDR3 contains 15 residues. V was trimmed by 2 bases and J by 0 bases, leaving 10 bases between them. CDR3 in DNA: TGTGCCAGCAGCTTAAGGGCGACAGTGAACACTGAAGCTTTCTTT. This gives the protein CASSLRATVNTEAFF. The complete variable domain, with remaining parts taken from reference TRBV7-2 and TRBJ1-1, reads GAGVSQSPSNKVTEKGKDVELRCDPISGHTALYWYRQSLGQGLEFLIYFQGNSAPDKSGLPSDRFSAERTGGSVSTLTIQRTQQEDSAVYLCASSLRATVNTEAFFGQGTRLTVV.

V and J are TRBV5-1 and TRBJ2-1; unclear D gene. V was trimmed by 0 bases and J by 8 bases, leaving 6 bases between them. The CDR3 spans 12 residues. The germline V gene encodes CDR1 SGHRS and CDR2 YFSETQ. DNA for the CDR3: TGCGCCAGCAGCTTGGGAGCGTATGAGCAGTTCTTC. This codes for CASSLGAYEQFF.

This sequence joins TRBV5-6 and TRBJ1-2, with 7 positions matching TRBD1. Germline CDR1 SGHDT, CDR2 YYEEEE. Trimming cost V 2 bases and J 2 bases; bases outside gene matches: 6. The CDR3 has 15 residues. The CDR3 sequence: CASSLETTGNYGYTF. The CDR3 DNA sequence: TGTGCCAGCAGCTTAGAAACGACAGGGAACTATGGCTACACCTTC.

This clone was detected once. The chain is built from TRBV5-8 and TRBJ1-2, with 10 positions matching TRBD1. In germline, CDR1 is SGHTS, CDR2 YDEGEE. The CDR3 covers 13 residues. Trimming took 3 bases from V and 10 from J; bases not matched to a gene: 6. The CDR3 nucleotides are TGTGCCAGCAGCTATCAGGGACAGGGGTTCTACACCTTC. This codes for CASSYQGQGFYTF.

CDR3: CASSPGGLPGELFF. Written as DNA, the CDR3 is TGTGCCAGCAGTCCGGGGGGTCTCCCCGGGGAGCTGTTTTTT. The genes are TRBV28 and TRBJ2-2; TRBD2 matches at 7 bases. The CDR3 has 14 residues. With V trimmed by 5 bases and J by 6 bases, 6 bases remained unmatched. Per germline, CDR1 MDHEN and CDR2 SYDVKM.

The chain employs TRBV29-1 and TRBJ1-2; D is unclear. V shed 7 bases and J shed 2 bases, with 14 bases lying between them. This CDR3 region has 13 residues. The germline gives CDR1 SQVTM, CDR2 ANQGSEA. CDR3 sequence: CSATVTGNYGYTF. In nucleotides, the CDR3 is TGCAGCGCTACAGTGACGGGGAACTATGGCTACACCTTC.

The chain employs TRBV5-4 and TRBJ2-7, with 8 bases fitting TRBD1. CDR1 is SGHNT and CDR2 is YYREEE in the germline V gene (reference sequence). The CDR3 runs 15 residues. V shed 0 bases, J shed 6 bases, and the junction held 8 bases outside the gene matches. The CDR3 DNA sequence: TGTGCCAGCAGCTTGGGGACAGGGATAATCAGCGAGCAGTACTTC. It is translated as CASSLGTGIISEQYF.

The chain uses TRBV7-3 and TRBJ2-7, with D perhaps TRBD2 (7 bases). Trimming took 6 bases from V and 1 from J, leaving 16 bases between them. The CDR3 spans 15 residues. Germline CDR1 SGHTA, CDR2 FQGTGA. The CDR3 bases are TGTGCCAGCAGTCCTAGCGGAGGGGGTTCCTACGAGCAGTACTTC. Translated, it gives CASSPSGGGSYEQYF.

Note on this clone: A read error may account for a junction end that differs from germline. This chain uses TRBV20-1 with TRBJ2-1, with unresolved D. The CDR3 sequence is 9 residues long. Germline V lookup: CDR1 DFQATT, CDR2 SNEGSKA (reference sequence). The CDR3, as DNA: TGCAGTGCTTCTCCCGGTCTTATCTTC. Its translation is CSASPGLIF.

This sequence joins TRBV10-3 and TRBJ2-5, with D possibly TRBD2 on 6 matching bases. The CDR3 has 15 amino acids. The germline V and J ends were trimmed by 0 bases and 4 bases, with 12 bases remaining between them. The germline V gene has CDR1 ENHRY and CDR2 SYGVKD. CDR3 in amino acids: CAISESEEGGETQYF. CDR3 sequence (DNA): TGTGCCATCAGTGAGTCAGAGGAGGGAGGAGAGACCCAGTACTTC.

The chain joins TRBV11-2 to TRBJ2-7, with 9 bases that match TRBD1. The CDR3 is 16 residues long. The V segment lost 0 bases and the J segment 4 bases; nucleotides outside the gene matches: 7. The V gene's germline CDR1 is SGHAT and CDR2 FQNNGV. The CDR3 is CASSLEAQGALYEQYF. The DNA of the CDR3 is TGTGCCAGCAGCTTAGAAGCACAGGGGGCCCTATACGAGCAGTACTTC.

This clone has a single count. The chain couples TRBV11-2 to TRBJ2-7; TRBD2 agrees at 11 bases. This CDR3 is 15 amino acids long. Germline lookup yields CDR1 SGHAT and CDR2 FQNNGV. The V and J ends lost 4 bases and 4 bases, in that order; junction bases with no gene match: 6. The CDR3 DNA follows: TGTGCCAGCAGCTCCCTACTAGCGGGAGAATACGAGCAGTACTTC. Translating gives CASSSLLAGEYEQYF.

The chain couples TRBV9 to TRBJ1-1; 10 bases are shared with TRBD1. Germline V gene data show CDR1 as SGDLS and CDR2 as YYNGEE. CDR3 length equals 15 residues. The V and J ends lost 0 bases and 5 bases, in that order; junction bases with no gene match: 4. As DNA, the CDR3 is TGTGCCAGCAGCGTAGGGGGACAGGGGATGACTGAAGCTTTCTTT. It yields the protein CASSVGGQGMTEAFF.

The chain is built from TRBV11-2 and TRBJ2-1; 8 bases align to TRBD2. J was trimmed by 9 bases and V by 5 bases; bases with no gene match: 12. Germline assignment: CDR1 SGHAT and CDR2 FQNNGV. The CDR3 length is 15 residues. CDR3 bases: TGTGCCAGCAGCCGCTCCGGGACTAGGGTAGGTGAGCAGTTCTTC. It translates to CASSRSGTRVGEQFF.

The chain uses TRBV29-1 and TRBJ2-1, with D perhaps TRBD1 (6 bases). Germline V gene lookup returns CDR1 SQVTM and CDR2 ANQGSEA. This CDR3 spans 13 amino acids. V gave up 6 bases and J gave up 4 bases, with 13 bases separating them. CDR3 in DNA: TGCAGCGTGCCGGGGCAGGGGTACAATGAGCAGTTCTTC. Amino acid sequence: CSVPGQGYNEQFF.

The rearrangement joins TRBV28 to TRBJ2-7; D may be TRBD2 (6 bases). Germline CDR1 and CDR2: MDHEN and SYDVKM. The CDR3 has 16 residues. The V end was cut by 7 bases, the J end by 1 base, with 20 bases between. CDR3 DNA: TGTGCCAGCACCTCCCCTGGGGCTAGCGAGTCCTACGAGCAGTACTTC. Residues: CASTSPGASESYEQYF.

V is TRBV6-5 and J is TRBJ2-7; maybe TRBD1 (6 bases). The CDR3 sequence is 13 residues long. Germline lookup yields CDR1 MNHEY and CDR2 SVGAGI. V lost 5 bases to trimming and J lost 2 bases, with 10 bases between them. CDR3 bases: TGTGCCAGCAGTCAGGGGCCCACCTACGAGCAGTACTTC. It specifies CASSQGPTYEQYF.

The chain links TRBV30 to TRBJ2-2, with TRBD2 identical over 7 bases. The V gene's germline CDR1 is GTSNPN and CDR2 SVGIG (reference sequence). The V and J ends lost 8 bases and 4 bases, in that order; junction bases with no gene match: 16. The CDR3 sequence is 16 residues long. The CDR3 sequence is CAAEVGEGRGTGELFF. The CDR3 nucleotides are TGTGCCGCCGAGGTCGGGGAGGGCCGGGGCACCGGGGAGCTGTTTTTT.

The chain uses TRBV5-1 and TRBJ2-3, with 9 nucleotides matching TRBD1. The CDR3 covers 18 residues. Germline V CDR1 and CDR2: SGHRS, YFSETQ. The trim removed 0 bases at V and 2 bases at J, leaving 10 bases unmatched. In nucleotides, the CDR3 is TGCGCCAGCAGCTTGGCAGGACTGGGACAGGGTTTCACAGATACGCAGTATTTT. Encoded protein: CASSLAGLGQGFTDTQYF.

The chain couples TRBV29-1 to TRBJ1-1, with D possibly matching TRBD1 (5 bases). V was cut by 7 bases and J by 4 bases, with 13 bases left in between. Per the germline V gene, CDR1 is SQVTM and CDR2 is ANQGSEA. This CDR3 contains 12 residues. As DNA, the CDR3 is TGCAGCGGGGGCCTCATGGGCACTGAAGCTTTCTTT. Protein product: CSGGLMGTEAFF.

Only a few counts were recorded for this clone. The V gene is TRBV10-2, the J gene TRBJ2-7; TRBD2 aligns across 7 bases. Trimming took 7 bases from V and 2 from J; bases not matched to a gene: 8. This CDR3 spans 14 amino acids. CDR1 is WSHSY, CDR2 SAAADI, per germline. As DNA, the CDR3 is TGCGCCAGCACCTCGGGCCGGGGGGCCTACGAGCAGTACTTC. It specifies CASTSGRGAYEQYF.

This chain joins TRBV6-5 and TRBJ2-5, with TRBD2 identical over 10 bases. V shed 3 bases, J shed 5 bases, and the junction held 9 bases outside the gene matches. The germline V gene encodes CDR1 MNHEY and CDR2 SVGAGI. CDR3 length: 16 amino acids. CDR3 sequence reads: CASSYVSAGGLETQYF. Written as DNA, the CDR3 is TGTGCCAGCAGTTATGTCTCAGCGGGAGGGTTGGAGACCCAGTACTTC.

This clone showed up just a few times. V gene TRBV6-5 combines with J gene TRBJ2-7, with TRBD2 as a possible D gene (6 bases). The CDR3 length is 14 residues. V was cut by 7 bases and J by 3 bases, with 16 bases left in between. Germline V gene data show CDR1 as MNHEY and CDR2 as SVGAGI. DNA for the CDR3: TGTGCCAGCACTCCAGGGAGGAGAAACTACGAGCAGTACTTC. Protein product: CASTPGRRNYEQYF.